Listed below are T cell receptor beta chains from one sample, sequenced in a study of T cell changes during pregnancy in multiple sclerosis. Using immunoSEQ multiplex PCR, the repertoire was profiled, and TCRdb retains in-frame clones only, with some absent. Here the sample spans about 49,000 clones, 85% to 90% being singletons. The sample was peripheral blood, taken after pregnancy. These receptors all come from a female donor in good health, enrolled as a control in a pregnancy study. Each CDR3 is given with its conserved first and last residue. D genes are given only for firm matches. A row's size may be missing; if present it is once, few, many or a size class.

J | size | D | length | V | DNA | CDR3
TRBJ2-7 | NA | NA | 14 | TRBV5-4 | TGTGCCAGCAGCTTGGGTCCAGGCGATAGTGAGCAGTACTTC | CASSLGPGDSEQYF
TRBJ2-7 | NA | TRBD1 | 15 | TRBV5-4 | TGTGCCAGCACTTACGGGACAGGGACTGACTACGAGCAGTACTTC | CASTYGTGTDYEQYF
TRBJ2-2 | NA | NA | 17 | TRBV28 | TGTGCCAGCAGCCCTATTAGCGGAACCCAGAGCACCGGGGAGCTGTTTTTT | CASSPISGTQSTGELFF
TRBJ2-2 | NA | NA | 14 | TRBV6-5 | TGTGCCAGCAGTTACGCTCGGTACACCGGGGAGCTGTTTTTT | CASSYARYTGELFF
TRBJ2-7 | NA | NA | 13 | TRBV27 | TGTGCCAGCAGTCCACCCGGGTCCTACGAGCAGTACTTC | CASSPPGSYEQYF
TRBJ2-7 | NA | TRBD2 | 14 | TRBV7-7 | TGTGCTGGCGGCACCGGGAGGAGCTCCTACGAGCAGTACTTC | CAGGTGRSSYEQYF
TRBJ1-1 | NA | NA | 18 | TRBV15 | TGTGCCACCAGCAGAGATTGGGGGGGGCGATACATGAACACTGAAGCTTTCTTT | CATSRDWGGRYMNTEAFF
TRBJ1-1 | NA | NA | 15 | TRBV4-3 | TGCGCCAGCAGCCAAGATCGGTTGTTGGACACTGAAGCTTTCTTT | CASSQDRLLDTEAFF
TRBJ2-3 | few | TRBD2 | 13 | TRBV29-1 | TGCAGCACTAGCGGGGGGGCTGCAGATACGCAGTATTTT | CSTSGGAADTQYF
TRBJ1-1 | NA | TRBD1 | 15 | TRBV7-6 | TGTGCCAGCAGCTCCCCCGACAGGGTGGGGACTGAAGCTTTCTTT | CASSSPDRVGTEAFF
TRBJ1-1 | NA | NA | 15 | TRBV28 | TGTGCCAGCAGTTTACACGGGCAGGGGAACACTGAAGCTTTCTTT | CASSLHGQGNTEAFF
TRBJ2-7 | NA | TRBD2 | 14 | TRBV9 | TGTGCCAGCAGCGTAGCGGGGGGTACCTACGAGCAGTACTTC | CASSVAGGTYEQYF
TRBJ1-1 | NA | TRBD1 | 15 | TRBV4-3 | TGCGCCAGCCGTAAGGGCCAGGGACAGTACACTGAAGCTTTCTTT | CASRKGQGQYTEAFF